This T cell receptor (beta chain) was identified during a study of identical twins. Study-wide results and caveats: Out-of-frame beta sequences exhibited a weaker degree of excess twin sharing. Zero-insertion results could be subject to partial confounding by invariant MAIT and iNKT cells.

CDR1 is MNHEY, CDR2 SVGAGI, per germline. The J segment lost 2 bases and the V segment lost 4 bases, leaving 14 bases of the junction unmatched. CDR3 length: 18 amino acids. A universal primer site was created by template switching, with the cDNA bearing unique molecular identifiers. One entry per CDR3 protein, called by TCRdb with MiXCR from the 5' RACE reads. The sample has about 810,000 distinct CDR3 sequences, over 9% seen once; the top ten hold 1.5% to 2%. On this clonotype: Its target is unknown.

The same data also went into a second study, on yellow fever vaccine responses in identical twins.

Sequencing was done on a sample of PBMCs. This sequence was found in a woman between 18 and 30 years old in good health. The chain combines TRBV6-5 with TRBJ2-1, with 7 bases that match TRBD2. In DNA, the CDR3 is TGTGCCAGCAGTTCGGCCGATCAAATCGGGACTACCTACAATGAGCAGTTCTTC. The encoded protein is CASSSADQIGTTYNEQFF.